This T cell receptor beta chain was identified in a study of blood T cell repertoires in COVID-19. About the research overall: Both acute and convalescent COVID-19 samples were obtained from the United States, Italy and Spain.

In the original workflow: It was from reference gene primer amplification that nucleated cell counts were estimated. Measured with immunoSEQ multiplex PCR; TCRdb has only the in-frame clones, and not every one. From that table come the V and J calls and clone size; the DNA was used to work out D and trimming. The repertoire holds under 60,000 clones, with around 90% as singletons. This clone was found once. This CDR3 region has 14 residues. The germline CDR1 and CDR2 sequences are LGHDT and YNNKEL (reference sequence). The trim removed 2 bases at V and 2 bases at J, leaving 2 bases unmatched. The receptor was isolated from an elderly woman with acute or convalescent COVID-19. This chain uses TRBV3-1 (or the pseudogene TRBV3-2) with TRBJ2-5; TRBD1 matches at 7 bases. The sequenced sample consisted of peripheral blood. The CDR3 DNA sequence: TGTGCCAGCAGCCAAACAGGGGAACAAGAGACCCAGTACTTC. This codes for CASSQTGEQETQYF.